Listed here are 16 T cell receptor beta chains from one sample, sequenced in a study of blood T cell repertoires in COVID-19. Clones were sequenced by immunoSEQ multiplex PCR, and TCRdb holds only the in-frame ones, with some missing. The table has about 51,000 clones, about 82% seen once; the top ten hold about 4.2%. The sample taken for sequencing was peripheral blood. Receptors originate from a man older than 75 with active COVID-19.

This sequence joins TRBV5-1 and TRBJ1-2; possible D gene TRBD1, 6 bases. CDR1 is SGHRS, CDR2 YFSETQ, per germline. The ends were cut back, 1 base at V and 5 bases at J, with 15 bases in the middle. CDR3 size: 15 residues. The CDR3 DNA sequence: TGCGCCAGCAGCTTGACTACATGGACAGATTATGGCTACACCTTC. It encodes CASSLTTWTDYGYTF.

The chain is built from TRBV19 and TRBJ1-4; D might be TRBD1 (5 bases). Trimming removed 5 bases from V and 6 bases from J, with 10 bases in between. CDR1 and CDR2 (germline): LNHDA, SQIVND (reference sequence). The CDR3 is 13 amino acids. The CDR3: CASSRQPDEKLFF. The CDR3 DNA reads TGTGCCAGTAGTCGACAGCCGGATGAAAAACTGTTTTTT.

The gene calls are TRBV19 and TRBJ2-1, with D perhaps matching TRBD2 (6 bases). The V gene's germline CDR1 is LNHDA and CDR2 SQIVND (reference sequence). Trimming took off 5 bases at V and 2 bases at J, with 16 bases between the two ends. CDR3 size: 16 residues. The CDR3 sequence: CASSPNPTGAYNEQFF. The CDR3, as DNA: TGTGCCAGTAGTCCGAACCCTACGGGGGCCTACAATGAGCAGTTCTTC.

Here the CDR3 reads CASSYGVGTGAISSYEQYF. In DNA form, the CDR3 reads TGTGCCAGCAGTTACGGCGTCGGGACAGGGGCGATCAGCTCCTACGAGCAGTACTTC. The chain employs TRBV6-2 or TRBV6-3 and TRBJ2-7; TRBD1 matches 10 bases. CDR3 length: 19 residues. Germline loops: CDR1 MNHEY, CDR2 SVGEGT. The ends lost 2 bases at V and 0 bases at J; junction bases unmatched: 13.

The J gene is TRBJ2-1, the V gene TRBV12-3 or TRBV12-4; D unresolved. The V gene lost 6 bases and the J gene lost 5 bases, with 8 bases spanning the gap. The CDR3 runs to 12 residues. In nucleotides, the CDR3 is TGTGCCAGCAGCGGAGAGAACAATGAGCAGTTCTTC. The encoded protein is CASSGENNEQFF.

The CDR3 loop is CASSQVGIAAKNIQYF. The CDR3 DNA is TGTGCCAGCAGCCAAGTAGGAATAGCAGCCAAAAACATTCAGTACTTC. The chain couples TRBV4-2 to TRBJ2-4; no reliable D call. The CDR3 totals 16 residues. Trimming cost V 1 base and J 0 bases, with 10 bases left between them. CDR1 and CDR2 from the germline V gene are LGHNA and YNFKEQ.

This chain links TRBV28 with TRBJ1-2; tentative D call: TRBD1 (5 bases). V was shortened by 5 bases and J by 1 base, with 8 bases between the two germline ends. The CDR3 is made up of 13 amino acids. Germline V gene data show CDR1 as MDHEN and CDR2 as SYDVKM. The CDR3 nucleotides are TGTGCCAGCAGTGCGGGGGGTAACTATGGCTACACCTTC. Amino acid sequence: CASSAGGNYGYTF.

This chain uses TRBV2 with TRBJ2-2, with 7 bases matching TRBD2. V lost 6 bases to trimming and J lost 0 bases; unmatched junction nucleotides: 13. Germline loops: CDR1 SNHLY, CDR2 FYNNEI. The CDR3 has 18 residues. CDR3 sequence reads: CASRERAGDYANTGELFF. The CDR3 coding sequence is TGTGCCAGCAGGGAGAGAGCTGGGGACTACGCGAACACCGGGGAGCTGTTTTTT.

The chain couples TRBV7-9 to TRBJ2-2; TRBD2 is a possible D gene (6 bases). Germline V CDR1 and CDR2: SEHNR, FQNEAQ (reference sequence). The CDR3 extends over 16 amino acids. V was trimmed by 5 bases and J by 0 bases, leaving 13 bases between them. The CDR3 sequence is CASSVQRAANTGELFF. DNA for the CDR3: TGTGCCAGCAGCGTCCAGCGGGCCGCGAACACCGGGGAGCTGTTTTTT.

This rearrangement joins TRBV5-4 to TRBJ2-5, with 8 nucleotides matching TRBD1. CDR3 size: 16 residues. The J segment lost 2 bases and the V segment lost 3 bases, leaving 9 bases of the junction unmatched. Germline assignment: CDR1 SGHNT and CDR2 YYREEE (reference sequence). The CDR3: CASSSRDRSVQETQYF. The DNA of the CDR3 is TGTGCCAGCAGCTCCCGGGACAGGAGCGTTCAAGAGACCCAGTACTTC.

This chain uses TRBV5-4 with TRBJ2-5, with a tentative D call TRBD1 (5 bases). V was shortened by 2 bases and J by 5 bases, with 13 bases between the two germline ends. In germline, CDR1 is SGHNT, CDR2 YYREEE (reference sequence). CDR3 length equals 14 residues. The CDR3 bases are TGTGCCAGCAGCTTCCCGGACATTCGGGAGACCCAGTACTTC. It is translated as CASSFPDIRETQYF.

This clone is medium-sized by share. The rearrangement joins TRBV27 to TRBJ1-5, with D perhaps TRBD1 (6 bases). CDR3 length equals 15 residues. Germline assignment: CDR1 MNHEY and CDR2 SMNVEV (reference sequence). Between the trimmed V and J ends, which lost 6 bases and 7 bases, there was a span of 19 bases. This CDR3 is CASSPAEQGGQPQHF. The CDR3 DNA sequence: TGTGCCAGCAGCCCAGCAGAACAGGGCGGCCAGCCCCAGCATTTT.

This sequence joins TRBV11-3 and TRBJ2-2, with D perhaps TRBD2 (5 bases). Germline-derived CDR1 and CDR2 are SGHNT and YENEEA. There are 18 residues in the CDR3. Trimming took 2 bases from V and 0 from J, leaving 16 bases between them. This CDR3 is CASSLTIWETANTGELFF. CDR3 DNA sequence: TGTGCCAGCAGCTTAACAATTTGGGAGACGGCGAACACCGGGGAGCTGTTTTTT.

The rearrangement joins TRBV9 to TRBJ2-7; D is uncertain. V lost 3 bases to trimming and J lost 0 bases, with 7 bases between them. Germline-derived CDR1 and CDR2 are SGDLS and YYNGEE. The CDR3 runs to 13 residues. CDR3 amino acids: CASSERDSYEQYF. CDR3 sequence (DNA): TGTGCCAGCAGCGAAAGAGACTCCTACGAGCAGTACTTC.

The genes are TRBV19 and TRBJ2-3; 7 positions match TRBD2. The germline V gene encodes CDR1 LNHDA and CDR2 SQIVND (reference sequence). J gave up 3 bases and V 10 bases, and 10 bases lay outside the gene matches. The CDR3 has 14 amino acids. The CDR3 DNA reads TGTGCCACCAAAAGCGGGATGGCGACAGATACGCAGTATTTT. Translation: CATKSGMATDTQYF. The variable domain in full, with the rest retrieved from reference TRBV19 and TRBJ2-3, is DGGITQSPKYLFRKEGQNVTLSCEQNLNHDAMYWYRQDPGQGLRLIYYSQIVNDFQKGDIAEGYSVSREKKESFPLTVTSAQKNPTAFYLCATKSGMATDTQYFGPGTRLTVL.

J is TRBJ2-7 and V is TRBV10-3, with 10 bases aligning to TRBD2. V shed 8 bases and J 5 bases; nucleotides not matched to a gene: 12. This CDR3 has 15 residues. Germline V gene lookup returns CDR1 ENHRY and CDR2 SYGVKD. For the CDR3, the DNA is TGTGCCATCTCGTCACCCAGCGGGAGGGCCGACGAGCAGTACTTC. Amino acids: CAISSPSGRADEQYF.